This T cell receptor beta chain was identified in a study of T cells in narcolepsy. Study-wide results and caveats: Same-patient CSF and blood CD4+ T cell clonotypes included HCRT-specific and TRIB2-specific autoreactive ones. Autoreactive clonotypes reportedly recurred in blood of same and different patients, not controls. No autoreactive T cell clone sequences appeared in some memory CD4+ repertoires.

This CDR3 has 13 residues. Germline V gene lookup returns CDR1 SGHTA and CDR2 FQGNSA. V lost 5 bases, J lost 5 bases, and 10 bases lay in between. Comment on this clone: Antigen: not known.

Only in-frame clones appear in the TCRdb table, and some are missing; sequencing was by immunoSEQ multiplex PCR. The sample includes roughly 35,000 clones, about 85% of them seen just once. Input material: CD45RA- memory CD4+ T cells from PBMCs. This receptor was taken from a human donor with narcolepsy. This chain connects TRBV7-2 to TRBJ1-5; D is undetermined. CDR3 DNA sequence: TGTGCCAGCAGCCCATCACTCTATCAGCCCCAGCATTTT. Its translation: CASSPSLYQPQHF.